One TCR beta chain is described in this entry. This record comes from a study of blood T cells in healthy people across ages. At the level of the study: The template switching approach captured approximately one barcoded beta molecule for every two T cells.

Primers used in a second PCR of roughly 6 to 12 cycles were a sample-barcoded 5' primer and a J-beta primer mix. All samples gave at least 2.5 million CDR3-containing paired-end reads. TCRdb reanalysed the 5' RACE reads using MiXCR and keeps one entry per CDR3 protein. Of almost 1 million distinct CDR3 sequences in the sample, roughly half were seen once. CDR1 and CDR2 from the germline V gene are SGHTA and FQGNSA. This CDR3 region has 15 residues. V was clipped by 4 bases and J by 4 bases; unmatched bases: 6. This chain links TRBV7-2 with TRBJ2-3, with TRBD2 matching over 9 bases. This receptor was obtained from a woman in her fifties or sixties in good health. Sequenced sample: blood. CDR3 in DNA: TGTGCCAGCAGCTCCCAGCGGGAGGTCCCAGATACGCAGTATTTT. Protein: CASSSQREVPDTQYF.